Shown below are 5 T cell receptor beta chains from a single sample sequenced in a study of blood T cells in healthy people across ages. Primed by a sample-barcoded 5' primer and a J-beta primer mix, a second PCR proceeded for about 6 to 12 cycles. TCRdb independently ran MiXCR on the 5' RACE reads; one entry per CDR3 protein. The repertoire holds approximately 1.5 million distinct CDR3 sequences, around 40% seen once, with roughly 3.7% in the top ten. Specimen: blood. The receptors derive from a woman in her late teens or twenties in good health.

This clonotype turned up a few times. V usage is TRBV6-5 and J usage is TRBJ2-7; no clear D. The CDR3 is 14 residues long. The V and J ends lost 2 bases and 0 bases respectively, with 8 bases between them. CDR1 is MNHEY and CDR2 is SVGAGI in the germline V gene. CDR3 sequence (DNA): TGTGCCAGCAGTTACGTTCGAAGCTCCTACGAGCAGTACTTC. This encodes CASSYVRSSYEQYF.

This clonotype has just one count. The V and J genes are TRBV3-1 and TRBJ2-7; no clear D. TRBJ2-5 matches the DNA end more closely, so the J call is doubtful. CDR3 length: 14 amino acids. Germline CDR1 and CDR2: LGHDT and YNNKEL (reference sequence). CDR3 amino acids: CASSQSLDGETQYF. The CDR3 DNA sequence: TGTGCCAGCAGCCAAAGTCTCGACGGAGAGACCCAGTACTTC.

The chain employs TRBV10-3 and TRBJ2-4; TRBD2 might be the D (6 bases). In germline, CDR1 is ENHRY, CDR2 SYGVKD. Trimming took off 3 bases at V and 5 bases at J, with 20 bases between the two ends. The CDR3 runs 17 residues. In DNA form, the CDR3 reads TGTGCCATCAGTGAACGGGTCGGCGGGACGGGGGAAAACATTCAGTACTTC. Its protein is CAISERVGGTGENIQYF.

Regarding this clonotype: Mismatch with germline at one junction end may stem from a read error. The chain carries TRBV4-3 and TRBJ2-3; 7 bases are a match to TRBD1. In germline, CDR1 is LGHNA, CDR2 YSLEER. The CDR3 has 16 amino acids. The CDR3 region has the DNA TGCGCCAGCAGCCGTAGGGACAGACGAGACACAGAGACGCAGTATTTT. This codes for CASSRRDRRDTETQYF.

About this clonotype itself: The junction departs from the called germline gene at one end, perhaps through a read error. The chain couples TRBV14 to TRBJ1-6, with TRBD1 matching 7 bases. This CDR3 is 13 amino acids long. In germline, CDR1 is SGHDN, CDR2 FVKESK. The CDR3 spells CASTAGGTSPPHF. The DNA for the CDR3 is TGTGCCAGTACCGCAGGGGGTACTTCACCCCCCCACTTT.